What follows are 16 T cell receptor beta chains derived from one specimen sequenced in a study of long-term antiretroviral therapy in people with HIV. A v3.0 immunoSEQ assay was performed at survey level. Only in-frame clones appear in the TCRdb table, and some are missing; sequencing was by immunoSEQ multiplex PCR. This table holds 34,000 or so clones, 85% found once. The sample in question was unsorted PBMCs, obtained around 3.3 years after starting antiretroviral therapy. The source is a man between 18 and 35 years old with HIV.

This clone has a single count. The chain uses TRBV13 and TRBJ2-3, with a tentative D call TRBD2 (5 bases). Germline V gives CDR1 PRHDT, CDR2 FYEKMQ (reference sequence). This CDR3 contains 17 residues. V gave up 0 bases and J gave up 5 bases, with 18 bases separating them. The CDR3 spells CASSLGPQAVVVDTQYF. CDR3 bases: TGTGCCAGCAGCTTAGGCCCCCAAGCGGTAGTGGTAGATACGCAGTATTTT.

J is TRBJ1-1 and V is TRBV6-5, with D hard to call. Germline loops: CDR1 MNHEY, CDR2 SVGAGI. Trimming shortened V by 0 bases and J by 0 bases, and 8 bases separated the two germline ends. The CDR3 covers 15 residues. The CDR3 reads CASSYSSPLNTEAFF. DNA of the CDR3: TGTGCCAGCAGTTACTCGAGTCCGTTGAACACTGAAGCTTTCTTT.

The chain recombines TRBV4-3 with TRBJ2-2, with no clear D. The V gene's germline CDR1 is LGHNA and CDR2 YSLEER. V lost 1 base to trimming and J lost 5 bases, with 11 bases between them. The length of the CDR3 is 15 residues. The CDR3 DNA follows: TGCGCCAGCAGCCAAGCCCCCCAGGCGACCGGGGAGCTGTTTTTT. It translates to CASSQAPQATGELFF.

This clone was found once. The chain combines TRBV19 with TRBJ2-1; possible D gene TRBD1, 6 bases. CDR1 and CDR2 (germline): LNHDA, SQIVND (reference sequence). V lost 4 bases, J lost 12 bases, and 22 bases lay in between. The CDR3 spans 15 residues. CDR3 sequence reads: CASSTGHLPPVGQFF. In nucleotides, the CDR3 is TGTGCCAGTAGTACGGGACACCTACCGCCCGTTGGGCAGTTCTTC. Full variable domain (rest looked up from reference TRBV19 and TRBJ2-1): DGGITQSPKYLFRKEGQNVTLSCEQNLNHDAMYWYRQDPGQGLRLIYYSQIVNDFQKGDIAEGYSVSREKKESFPLTVTSAQKNPTAFYLCASSTGHLPPVGQFFGPGTRLTVL.

V gene TRBV5-1 combines with J gene TRBJ1-1; no firm D call. V was pared by 4 bases and J by 2 bases, with 9 bases between. The CDR3 covers 13 residues. Per germline, CDR1 SGHRS and CDR2 YFSETQ. The CDR3 spells CASSPGPNTEAFF. Written as DNA, the CDR3 is TGCGCCAGCAGCCCAGGCCCCAACACTGAAGCTTTCTTT.

The chain links TRBV25-1 to TRBJ2-7; TRBD1 is a possible D gene (7 bases). V lost 4 bases to trimming and J lost 3 bases, with 13 bases between them. This CDR3 comprises 14 residues. CDR1 MGHDK and CDR2 SYGVNS come from the germline V gene. DNA of the CDR3: TGTGCCAGCAGTGGGAGGGGGCCAAGCTACGAGCAGTACTTC. Translation gives CASSGRGPSYEQYF.

The chain joins TRBV6-5 to TRBJ2-1; D may match TRBD1 or TRBD2 (6 bases each). Trimming left V 9 bases short and J 8 bases short, with 14 bases between. The length of the CDR3 is 12 residues. The germline gives CDR1 MNHEY, CDR2 SVGAGI. The CDR3 coding sequence is TGTGCCAGATACGGACGGGGGCATGAGCAGTTCTTC. The encoded protein is CARYGRGHEQFF.

This clone was detected only once. This sequence joins TRBV6-5 and TRBJ1-2; tentatively, D is TRBD1 (5 bases). Germline CDR1 reads MNHEY; CDR2 reads SVGAGI. V was clipped by 5 bases and J by 2 bases, with 6 bases between them. The CDR3 runs 12 residues. DNA for the CDR3: TGTGCCAGCAGTCGACAGAACTATGGCTACACCTTC. Translation: CASSRQNYGYTF.

In the case of this clone: Other nucleotide sequences in the sample specify the same CDR3. The rearrangement uses TRBV27 and TRBJ1-5; D call uncertain. Per germline, CDR1 MNHEY and CDR2 SMNVEV (reference sequence). Trimming pared 0 bases from V and 0 bases from J, leaving 0 bases between. The CDR3 loop spans 13 amino acids. CDR3 DNA: TGTGCCAGCAGTTTATCTAGCAATCAGCCCCAGCATTTT. It is translated as CASSLSSNQPQHF.

This clone was observed a single time. V is TRBV11-2 and J is TRBJ1-1, with D unclear. The CDR3 totals 10 residues. From germline, CDR1 is SGHAT and CDR2 FQNNGV. The ends were cut back, 2 bases at V and 10 bases at J, with 5 bases in the middle. The chain's CDR3 is CASSLKGAFF. Written as DNA, the CDR3 is TGTGCCAGCAGCTTAAAGGGAGCTTTCTTT.

Here the CDR3 reads CASSRRGDRTNEKLFF. The CDR3 bases are TGTGCCAGCAGCCGCCGGGGGGATCGGACTAATGAAAAACTGTTTTTT. This chain joins TRBV5-6 and TRBJ1-4, with D perhaps matching TRBD1 (5 bases). V was shortened by 4 bases and J by 2 bases, with 15 bases between the two germline ends. Germline V gene sequence: CDR1 SGHDT, CDR2 YYEEEE. The CDR3 totals 16 residues.

This sequence joins TRBV4-1 and TRBJ1-2; TRBD1 might be the D (5 bases). CDR1 and CDR2 (germline): MGHRA, YSYEKL. Deletions cut 3 bases from V and 4 bases from J, with 9 bases between. The CDR3 is made up of 13 amino acids. CDR3 amino acids: CASSHTGRYGYTF. CDR3 nucleotide sequence: TGCGCCAGCAGCCATACGGGGCGCTATGGCTACACCTTC.

The chain carries TRBV19 and TRBJ1-5; TRBD1 might be the D (5 bases). The CDR3 loop spans 18 amino acids. The germline V gene encodes CDR1 LNHDA and CDR2 SQIVND (reference sequence). V was pared by 3 bases and J by 5 bases, with 23 bases between. CDR3 loop: CASSIFQERGSLDQPQHF. Here the CDR3 DNA reads TGTGCCAGTAGTATTTTTCAGGAGCGGGGGTCCCTCGATCAGCCCCAGCATTTT.

This sequence joins TRBV9 and TRBJ1-5, with 10 bases matching TRBD1. V shed 3 bases, J shed 7 bases, and the junction held 4 bases outside the gene matches. This CDR3 region has 14 residues. From germline, CDR1 is SGDLS and CDR2 YYNGEE. The CDR3 reads CASSAGQGGQPQHF. The CDR3 DNA reads TGTGCCAGCAGCGCCGGACAGGGGGGACAGCCCCAGCATTTT.

This clone has more than one count but fewer than ten. The J gene is TRBJ1-2, the V gene TRBV20-1; 8 nucleotides agree with TRBD1. This CDR3 is 11 amino acids long. With V trimmed by 6 bases and J by 8 bases, 5 bases remained unmatched. Germline V gene data show CDR1 as DFQATT and CDR2 as SNEGSKA (reference sequence). CDR3 DNA: TGCAGTGCCCGGACAGGGCCGGGCTACACCTTC. It codes for CSARTGPGYTF.

The chain uses TRBV28 and TRBJ2-7, with D perhaps matching TRBD1 (6 bases). Deletions cut 8 bases from V and 0 bases from J, with 11 bases between. Germline values: CDR1 MDHEN, CDR2 SYDVKM. The CDR3 covers 13 residues. This chain's CDR3 is CASGTPISYEQYF. Here the CDR3 DNA reads TGTGCCAGCGGGACACCGATCTCCTACGAGCAGTACTTC.